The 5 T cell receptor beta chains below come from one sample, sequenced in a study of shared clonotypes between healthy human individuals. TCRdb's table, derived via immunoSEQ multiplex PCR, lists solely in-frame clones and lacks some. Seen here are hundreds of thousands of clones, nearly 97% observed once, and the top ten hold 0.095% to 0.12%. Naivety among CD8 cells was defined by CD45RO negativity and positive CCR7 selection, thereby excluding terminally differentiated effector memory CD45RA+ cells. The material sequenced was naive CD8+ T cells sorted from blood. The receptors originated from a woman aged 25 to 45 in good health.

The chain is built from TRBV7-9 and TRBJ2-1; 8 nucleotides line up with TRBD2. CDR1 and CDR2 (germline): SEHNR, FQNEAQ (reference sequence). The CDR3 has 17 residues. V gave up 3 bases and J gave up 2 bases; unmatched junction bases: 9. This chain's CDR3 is CASSFPETSGPYNEQFF. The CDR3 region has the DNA TGTGCCAGCAGCTTCCCGGAAACTAGCGGCCCCTACAATGAGCAGTTCTTC.

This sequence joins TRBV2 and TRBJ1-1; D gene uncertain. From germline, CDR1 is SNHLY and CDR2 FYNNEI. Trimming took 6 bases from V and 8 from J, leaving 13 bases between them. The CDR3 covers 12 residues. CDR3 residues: CASRGGRGEAFF. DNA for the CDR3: TGTGCCAGCAGAGGAGGGCGGGGAGAAGCTTTCTTT. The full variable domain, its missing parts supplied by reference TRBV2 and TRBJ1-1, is EPEVTQTPSHQVTQMGQEVILRCVPISNHLYFYWYRQILGQKVEFLVSFYNNEISEKSEIFDDQFSVERPDGSNFTLKIRSTKLEDSAMYFCASRGGRGEAFFGQGTRLTVV.

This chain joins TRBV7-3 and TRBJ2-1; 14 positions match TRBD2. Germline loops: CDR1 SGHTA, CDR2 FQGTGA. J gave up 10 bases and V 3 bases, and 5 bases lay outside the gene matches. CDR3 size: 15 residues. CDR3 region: CASSLTSGRAEEQFF. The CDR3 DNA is TGTGCCAGCAGCTTGACTAGCGGGAGGGCCGAGGAGCAGTTCTTC.

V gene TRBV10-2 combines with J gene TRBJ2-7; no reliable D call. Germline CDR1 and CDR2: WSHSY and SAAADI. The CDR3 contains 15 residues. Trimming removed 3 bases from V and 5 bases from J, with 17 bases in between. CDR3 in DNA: TGCGCCAGCAGTGATCGGTTTATGGGCGAAGACGAGCAGTACTTC. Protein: CASSDRFMGEDEQYF.

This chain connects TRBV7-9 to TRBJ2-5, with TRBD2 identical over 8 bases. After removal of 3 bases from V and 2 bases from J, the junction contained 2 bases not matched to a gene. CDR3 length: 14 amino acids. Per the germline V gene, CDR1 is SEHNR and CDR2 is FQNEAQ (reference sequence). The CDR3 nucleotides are TGTGCCAGCAGCTTGTCTAGCGGGCAAGAGACCCAGTACTTC. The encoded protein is CASSLSSGQETQYF.